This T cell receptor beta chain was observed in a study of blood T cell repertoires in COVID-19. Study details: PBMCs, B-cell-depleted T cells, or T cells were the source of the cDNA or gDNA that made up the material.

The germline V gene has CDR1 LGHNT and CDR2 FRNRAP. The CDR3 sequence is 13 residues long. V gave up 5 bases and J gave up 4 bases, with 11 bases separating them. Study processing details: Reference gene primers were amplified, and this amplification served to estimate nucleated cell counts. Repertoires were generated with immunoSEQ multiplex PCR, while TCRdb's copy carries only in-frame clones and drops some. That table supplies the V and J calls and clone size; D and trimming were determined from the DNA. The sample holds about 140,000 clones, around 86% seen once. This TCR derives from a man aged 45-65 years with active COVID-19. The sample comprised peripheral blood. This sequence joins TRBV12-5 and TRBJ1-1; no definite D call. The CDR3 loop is CASGLRTSTEAFF. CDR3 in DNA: TGTGCTAGTGGTCTACGAACGTCCACTGAAGCTTTCTTT. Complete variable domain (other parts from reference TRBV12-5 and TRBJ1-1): DARVTQTPRHKVTEMGQEVTMRCQPILGHNTVFWYRQTMMQGLELLAYFRNRAPLDDSGMPKDRFSAEMPDATLATLKIQPSEPRDSAVYFCASGLRTSTEAFFGQGTRLTVV.